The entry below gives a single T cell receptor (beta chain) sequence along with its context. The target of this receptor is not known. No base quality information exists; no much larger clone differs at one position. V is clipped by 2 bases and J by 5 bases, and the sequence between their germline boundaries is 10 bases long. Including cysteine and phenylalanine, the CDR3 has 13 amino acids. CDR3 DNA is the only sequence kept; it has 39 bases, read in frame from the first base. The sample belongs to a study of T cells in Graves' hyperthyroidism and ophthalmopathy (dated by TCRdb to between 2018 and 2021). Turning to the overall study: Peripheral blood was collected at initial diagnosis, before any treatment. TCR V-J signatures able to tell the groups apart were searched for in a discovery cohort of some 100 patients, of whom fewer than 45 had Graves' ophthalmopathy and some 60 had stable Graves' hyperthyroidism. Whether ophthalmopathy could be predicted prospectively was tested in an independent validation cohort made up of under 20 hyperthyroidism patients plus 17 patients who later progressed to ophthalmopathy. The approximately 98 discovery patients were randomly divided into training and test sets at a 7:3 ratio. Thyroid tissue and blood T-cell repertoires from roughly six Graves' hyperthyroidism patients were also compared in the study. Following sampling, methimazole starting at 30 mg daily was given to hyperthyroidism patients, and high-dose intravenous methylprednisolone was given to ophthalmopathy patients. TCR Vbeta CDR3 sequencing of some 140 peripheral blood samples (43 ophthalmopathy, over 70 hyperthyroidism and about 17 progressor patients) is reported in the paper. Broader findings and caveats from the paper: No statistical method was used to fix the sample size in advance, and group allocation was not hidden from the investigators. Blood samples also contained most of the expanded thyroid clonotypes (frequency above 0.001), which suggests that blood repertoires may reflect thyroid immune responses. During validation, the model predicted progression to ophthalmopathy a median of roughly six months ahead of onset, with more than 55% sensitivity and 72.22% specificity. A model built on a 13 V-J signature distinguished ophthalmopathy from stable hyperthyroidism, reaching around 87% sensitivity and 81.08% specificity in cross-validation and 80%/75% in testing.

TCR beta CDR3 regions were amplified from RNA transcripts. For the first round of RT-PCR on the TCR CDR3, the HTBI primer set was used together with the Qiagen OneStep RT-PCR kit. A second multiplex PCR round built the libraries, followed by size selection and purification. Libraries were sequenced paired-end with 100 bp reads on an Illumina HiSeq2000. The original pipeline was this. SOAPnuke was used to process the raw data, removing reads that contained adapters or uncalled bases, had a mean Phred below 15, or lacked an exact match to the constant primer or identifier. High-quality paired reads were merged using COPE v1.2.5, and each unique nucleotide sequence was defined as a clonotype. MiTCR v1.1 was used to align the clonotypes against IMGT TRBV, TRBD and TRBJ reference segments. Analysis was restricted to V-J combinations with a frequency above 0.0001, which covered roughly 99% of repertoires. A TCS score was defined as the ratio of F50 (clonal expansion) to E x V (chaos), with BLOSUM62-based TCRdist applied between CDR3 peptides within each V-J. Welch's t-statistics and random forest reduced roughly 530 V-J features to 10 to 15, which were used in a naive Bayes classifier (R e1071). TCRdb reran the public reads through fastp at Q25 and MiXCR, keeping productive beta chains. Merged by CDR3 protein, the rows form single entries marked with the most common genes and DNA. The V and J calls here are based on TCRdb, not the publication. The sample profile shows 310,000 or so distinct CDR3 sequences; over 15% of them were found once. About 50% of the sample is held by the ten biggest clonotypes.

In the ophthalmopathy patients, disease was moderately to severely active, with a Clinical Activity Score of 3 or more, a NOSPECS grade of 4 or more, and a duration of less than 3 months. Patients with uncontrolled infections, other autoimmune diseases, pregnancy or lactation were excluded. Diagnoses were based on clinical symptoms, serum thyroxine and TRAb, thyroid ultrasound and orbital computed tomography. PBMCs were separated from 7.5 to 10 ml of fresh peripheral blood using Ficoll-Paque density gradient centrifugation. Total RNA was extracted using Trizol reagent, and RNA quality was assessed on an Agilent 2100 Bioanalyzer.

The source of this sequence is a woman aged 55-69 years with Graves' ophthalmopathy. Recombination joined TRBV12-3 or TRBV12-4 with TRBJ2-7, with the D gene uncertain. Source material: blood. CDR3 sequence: CASSLNQANEQYF. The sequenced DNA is TGTGCCAGCAGTTTAAACCAAGCTAACGAGCAGTACTTC.